This T cell receptor beta chain appears in the sequencing data of a study of human T cells and chemical hapten exposure. The time point was: pre-sensitization, week 0. Treatment given: therapeutic diphenylcyclopropenone sensitization with weekly scalp DPC. The CDR3 consists of 14 residues. The V end was cut by 5 bases, the J end by 5 bases, with 15 bases between. CDR1 is SGHVS, CDR2 FQNEAQ, per germline. In TCRdb, the RACE reads were re-called with MiXCR into one record per CDR3 protein. The repertoire holds 350,000 to 400,000 distinct CDR3 sequences, with less than 6.5% as singletons. This TCR came from a woman between 50 and 59 years old with alopecia areata. Some clones in this sample may be carry-over from other donors' samples. The chain is built from TRBV7-8 and TRBJ1-1, with D perhaps matching TRBD1 (6 bases). The sample here was whole blood, taken in connection with sensitization to the hapten diphenylcyclopropenone (DPC). In DNA, the CDR3 is TGTGCCAGCAGCCCTCAGGGGCTGGGGACTGAAGCTTTCTTT. Protein sequence: CASSPQGLGTEAFF.